This TCR beta chain was sequenced in a study of blood T cell repertoires in COVID-19. At the level of the study: T cells, B-cell-depleted T cells, or PBMCs provided the cDNA or gDNA that served as material.

Germline CDR1 is SEHNR and CDR2 is FQNEAQ (reference sequence). The CDR3 runs to 14 residues. V dropped 5 bases and J dropped 2 bases, with 10 bases sitting between them. Authors' data handling: Amplification of reference gene primers was used by the study to estimate nucleated cell counts. Clones were sequenced by immunoSEQ multiplex PCR, and TCRdb holds only the in-frame ones, with some missing. V, J and clone size reflect that table, while D and trimming were determined from the DNA. Of roughly 62,000 clones listed, over 75% are singletons. The sequence derives from a man in his fifties or sixties with acute or convalescent COVID-19. The sample taken for sequencing was peripheral blood. V gene TRBV7-9 combines with J gene TRBJ2-1; weak D call: TRBD1 (6 bases). The CDR3 bases are TGTGCCAGCAGCCCCGGGACAACCTACAATGAGCAGTTCTTC. It translates to CASSPGTTYNEQFF.